This T cell receptor beta chain was recorded in a study of T cell responses to AZD1222 COVID-19 vaccine. CDR3 size: 14 residues. With 4 bases removed from V and 2 bases from J, the gap between germline ends came to 9 bases. The V gene's germline CDR1 is LGHNA and CDR2 YSLEER. The table came from immunoSEQ multiplex PCR; TCRdb's copy has only in-frame clones and leaves some out. This sample yields about 170,000 clones, of which roughly nine tenths are seen a single time; about 1% belongs to the top ten. Study findings and constraints: Vaccination with two AZD1222 doses was followed by a rise in Spike-specific TCR breadth and depth.

About this clone: Its antigen is undetermined.

The clonotype was recovered from an adult who received the AZD1222 COVID-19 vaccine. The specimen was peripheral blood, collected 28 days after the second AZD1222 dose. J is TRBJ1-3 and V is TRBV4-3; D not resolved. CDR3: CASSPGSPGNTIYF. The CDR3 DNA reads as TGCGCCAGCAGCCCTGGGAGCCCTGGAAACACCATATATTTT.